This TCR beta chain was sequenced during a study of cytomegalovirus exposure and HLA in healthy donors. General study results and limits: Because they were indistinguishable, some V segments, including TRBV6-2 and TRBV6-3, were excluded.

With V trimmed by 5 bases and J by 2 bases, 5 bases remained unmatched. This CDR3 has 13 amino acids. Looked up from germline, CDR1 is SQVTM and CDR2 is ANQGSEA. This clone has a single count. Its antigen is unidentified. The PCR was carried out with 60 Vbeta primers and 13 Jbeta primers. Sequencing used immunoSEQ multiplex PCR; TCRdb keeps in-frame clones, though not all of them. The sample lists about 130,000 clones, roughly 68% occurring once. Sequencing was done on a sample of PBMCs. This TCR derives from a woman aged 50 to 60 in good health and CMV-seropositive. The V call is TRBV29-1, the J call TRBJ2-7; 8 positions match TRBD1. CDR3 protein: CSVSDRVTYEQYF. Here the CDR3 DNA reads TGCAGCGTTTCGGACAGGGTAACCTACGAGCAGTACTTC.